The 9 T cell receptor beta chains presented below share a single source sample, sequenced in a study of PD-L1 blockade in urothelial cancer. Profiling relied on immunoSEQ multiplex PCR, and the TCRdb table lists in-frame clones only, not all of them. Of tens of thousands of clones in the sample, approximately 87% are singletons; the top ten hold 4.5% to 5%. Time point noted: pretreatment peripheral blood. The material was PBMCs, obtained around atezolizumab (anti-PD-L1) treatment. These TCRs come from a man aged 65 to 79 with urothelial cancer.

The genes are TRBV13 and TRBJ2-5; D may be TRBD2 (5 bases). The CDR3 runs 15 residues. Germline-derived CDR1 and CDR2 are PRHDT and FYEKMQ (reference sequence). V gave up 2 bases and J gave up 0 bases, with 10 bases separating them. CDR3 sequence (DNA): TGTGCCAGCAGCTTATTCACCGGGAACCAAGAGACCCAGTACTTC. This translates into CASSLFTGNQETQYF.

This sequence joins TRBV6-5 and TRBJ1-1; D remains unclear. The germline V and J ends were trimmed by 5 bases and 8 bases, with 12 bases remaining between them. Germline V lookup: CDR1 MNHEY, CDR2 SVGAGI. CDR3 size: 12 residues. This chain's CDR3 is CASSNVNGEAFF. The CDR3, as DNA: TGTGCCAGCAGTAACGTGAACGGGGAAGCTTTCTTT.

This chain links TRBV7-3 with TRBJ1-3; the D is unclear. With 4 bases removed from V and 0 bases from J, the gap between germline ends came to 10 bases. The CDR3 is 15 residues long. Germline CDR1 and CDR2: SGHTA and FQGTGA. The CDR3 DNA reads TGTGCCAGCAGCTCCCCGGGAAGCTCTGGAAACACCATATATTTT. Protein sequence: CASSSPGSSGNTIYF. The full variable domain, completed using reference TRBV7-3 and TRBJ1-3, is GAGVSQTPSNKVTEKGKYVELRCDPISGHTALYWYRQSLGQGPEFLIYFQGTGAADDSGLPNDRFFAVRPEGSVSTLKIQRTERGDSAVYLCASSSPGSSGNTIYFGEGSWLTVV.

This rearrangement joins TRBV9 to TRBJ2-1; 12 bases fit TRBD2. The germline V gene encodes CDR1 SGDLS and CDR2 YYNGEE. The CDR3 runs to 16 residues. Trimming took 4 bases from V and 9 from J; bases not matched to a gene: 11. The chain's CDR3 is CASSPPRLAGEGEQFF. The CDR3 region has the DNA TGTGCCAGCAGCCCCCCCCGACTAGCGGGAGAAGGTGAGCAGTTCTTC.

The V call is TRBV7-9, the J call TRBJ2-1, with a possible D match to TRBD1 (5 bases). CDR1 is SEHNR, CDR2 FQNEAQ, per germline (reference sequence). Trimming pared 8 bases from V and 8 bases from J, leaving 16 bases between. The CDR3 runs 13 residues. Here the CDR3 DNA reads TGTGCCAGCGTCGGGCAGGGATGGTATGAGCAGTTCTTC. Encoded protein: CASVGQGWYEQFF.

The chain combines TRBV28 with TRBJ1-2, with TRBD1 identical over 7 bases. This CDR3 is 16 amino acids long. Germline loops: CDR1 MDHEN, CDR2 SYDVKM. V dropped 5 bases and J dropped 2; count of bases not matched to a gene: 11. Here the CDR3 reads CASSPGQRLANYGYTF. The CDR3 bases are TGTGCCAGCAGTCCGGGACAGCGGCTAGCCAACTATGGCTACACCTTC.

The chain has TRBV30 and TRBJ1-5; TRBD1 aligns across 12 bases. V lost 4 bases and J lost 6; bases outside the gene matches: 4. The length of the CDR3 is 14 residues. Per germline, CDR1 GTSNPN and CDR2 SVGIG (reference sequence). CDR3 protein: CAWTGQGAGQPQHF. The DNA of the CDR3 is TGTGCCTGGACGGGACAGGGGGCTGGTCAGCCCCAGCATTTT.

This chain links TRBV27 with TRBJ2-2; maybe TRBD1 (6 bases). This CDR3 spans 16 amino acids. Germline CDR1 is MNHEY and CDR2 is SMNVEV (reference sequence). Trimming cost V 5 bases and J 6 bases, with 19 bases left between them. CDR3 nucleotides: TGTGCCAGCAGTCCCGGGGCAGGGGTGTTCGCCGGGGAGCTGTTTTTT. Translating it yields CASSPGAGVFAGELFF.

The rearrangement joins TRBV6-1 to TRBJ1-1; D remains ambiguous. Trimming left V 4 bases short and J 1 base short, with 7 bases between. CDR1 MNHNS and CDR2 SASEGT come from the germline V gene. CDR3 length: 13 amino acids. The CDR3: CASSVLSNTEAFF. CDR3 sequence (DNA): TGTGCCAGCAGTGTTTTATCGAACACTGAAGCTTTCTTT.